This T cell receptor (beta chain) was identified during a study of OX40 agonist ivuxolimab in advanced cancers. Study-wide context: With a range of roughly 20 to 80, age averaged approximately 60 years, and about 83% were male. Partial responses were seen in three patients, one with hepatocellular carcinoma and two with cutaneous melanoma. Whole-study results and caveats: Mean expanded clone counts were higher in CD8+ than CD4+ T cells.

Note on this clone: Its antigen is unidentified.

Method: immunoSEQ multiplex PCR; TCRdb's copy keeps in-frame clones and lacks some. The profile shows 61,000 or so clones, around four fifths of them singletons. Germline CDR1 and CDR2: SGHTA and FQGNSA. V gave up 5 bases and J gave up 7 bases, with 15 bases separating them. CDR3 length equals 13 residues. At baseline, cycle 4 day 1, and cycle 7 day 1, blood was sampled. The sample in question was CD4+ or CD8+ T cells sorted from blood, obtained in a trial of the OX40 agonist ivuxolimab. This receptor was taken from an adult with an advanced solid tumor such as melanoma, head and neck, liver or kidney cancer. The chain employs TRBV7-2 and TRBJ2-7, with D perhaps TRBD1 or TRBD2 (5 bases each). The DNA of the CDR3 is TGTGCCAGCAGCCGGGACCCTCTTGGTGAGCAGTACTTC. It is translated as CASSRDPLGEQYF.